Presented here are 14 T cell receptor beta chains from one specimen sequenced in a study of T cells in tuberculosis. TCRdb's copy holds only in-frame clones and misses some; the assay was immunoSEQ multiplex PCR. The sample holds some 34,000 clones, 95% to 97% seen once. Sequenced input: PBMCs. These receptor sequences come from a donor aged 10 to 29 with latent tuberculosis or without tuberculosis infection.

The chain couples TRBV5-1 to TRBJ2-1; no clear D gene. This CDR3 has 13 residues. CDR1 and CDR2 (germline): SGHRS, YFSETQ. The germline V and J ends were trimmed by 0 bases and 5 bases, with 6 bases remaining between them. In nucleotides, the CDR3 is TGCGCCAGCAGCTTGGGTCCGGACAATGAGCAGTTCTTC. It specifies CASSLGPDNEQFF.

This chain links TRBV5-1 with TRBJ2-2; weak D call: TRBD1 (6 bases). The CDR3 is 13 residues long. V was pared by 0 bases and J by 6 bases, with 6 bases between. Per the germline V gene, CDR1 is SGHRS and CDR2 is YFSETQ. CDR3 amino acids: CASSLGTAGELFF. The CDR3 nucleotides are TGCGCCAGCAGCTTGGGGACAGCCGGGGAGCTGTTTTTT.

The rearrangement joins TRBV5-1 to TRBJ1-2, with 7 bases lining up with TRBD1. The CDR3 loop spans 16 amino acids. The V segment lost 0 bases and the J segment 3 bases; nucleotides outside the gene matches: 8. Germline V gene lookup returns CDR1 SGHRS and CDR2 YFSETQ. CDR3 coding DNA: TGCGCCAGCAGCTTGGCCGGAGGGGGCGCGGACTATGGCTACACCTTC. This translates into CASSLAGGGADYGYTF.

The V call is TRBV6-9, the J call TRBJ1-3; tentatively, D is TRBD1 (5 bases). Trimming removed 0 bases at V and 3 bases at J, with 12 bases between. CDR1 is MNHGY, CDR2 SVAAGI, per germline. The CDR3 length is 16 residues. The CDR3 coding sequence is TGTGCCAGCAGTTATTCGGGCAGGGATCATGGAAACACCATATATTTT. This translates into CASSYSGRDHGNTIYF.

The chain carries TRBV6-6 and TRBJ1-5, with TRBD1 matching over 11 bases. The CDR3 covers 16 residues. V lost 3 bases to trimming and J lost 6 bases; unmatched junction nucleotides: 7. Germline V gene sequence: CDR1 MNHNY, CDR2 SVGAGI (reference sequence). CDR3 DNA: TGTGCCAGCAGTTATCCCGGACAGGGGGCTGGTCAGCCCCAGCATTTT. It yields the protein CASSYPGQGAGQPQHF.

V and J are TRBV5-1 and TRBJ1-4; no reliable D call. CDR3 length: 15 amino acids. CDR1 and CDR2 (germline): SGHRS, YFSETQ. V was shortened by 3 bases and J by 5 bases, with 14 bases between the two germline ends. CDR3: CASSWAGRGNEKLFF. CDR3 sequence (DNA): TGCGCCAGCAGCTGGGCCGGCCGCGGGAATGAAAAACTGTTTTTT. Full variable domain (rest looked up from reference TRBV5-1 and TRBJ1-4): KAGVTQTPRYLIKTRGQQVTLSCSPISGHRSVSWYQQTPGQGLQFLFEYFSETQRNKGNFPGRFSGRQFSNSRSEMNVSTLELGDSALYLCASSWAGRGNEKLFFGSGTQLSVL.

This chain connects TRBV11-2 to TRBJ2-7; no clear D. Trimming cost V 5 bases and J 4 bases, with 18 bases left between them. CDR1 and CDR2 from the germline V gene are SGHAT and FQNNGV. The CDR3 has 15 residues. The CDR3 DNA reads as TGTGCCAGCAGCAACGCTCCGGAGTTCCATTACGAGCAGTACTTC. Its translation is CASSNAPEFHYEQYF.

The rearrangement joins TRBV7-2 to TRBJ1-3; 8 bases fit TRBD1. This CDR3 region has 14 residues. The ends lost 5 bases at V and 8 bases at J; junction bases unmatched: 8. CDR1 SGHTA and CDR2 FQGNSA come from the germline V gene. The CDR3 DNA reads TGTGCCAGCAGCCAAAGGACAGGGACGGACACCATATATTTT. Its protein is CASSQRTGTDTIYF.

The chain employs TRBV7-2 and TRBJ2-7, with 7 bases aligning to TRBD2. Germline loops: CDR1 SGHTA, CDR2 FQGNSA. The CDR3 is made up of 15 amino acids. J gave up 2 bases and V 1 base, and 5 bases lay outside the gene matches. In DNA, the CDR3 is TGTGCCAGCAGCTTAGAAGCGGGGCCCGCCTACGAGCAGTACTTC. Its translation is CASSLEAGPAYEQYF.

This chain connects TRBV19 to TRBJ2-3; a weak D match, TRBD1 (5 bases). The CDR3 sequence is 16 residues long. V was trimmed by 3 bases and J by 1 base, leaving 14 bases between them. Germline V CDR1 and CDR2: LNHDA, SQIVND (reference sequence). The CDR3 coding sequence is TGTGCCAGTAGTATTAATGTGGAGACAGGCACAGATACGCAGTATTTT. Its translation: CASSINVETGTDTQYF. The full variable domain, in which reference TRBV19 and TRBJ2-3 provide the parts outside the CDR3, is DGGITQSPKYLFRKEGQNVTLSCEQNLNHDAMYWYRQDPGQGLRLIYYSQIVNDFQKGDIAEGYSVSREKKESFPLTVTSAQKNPTAFYLCASSINVETGTDTQYFGPGTRLTVL.

This clone has just one count. This chain connects TRBV21-1 to TRBJ2-1; no check of the table's D call, TRBD1, against the DNA was made. TRBV21-1 is deemed a pseudogene. CDR3 length equals 15 residues. CDR3 protein: CASTTGMKTGDEQFF. CDR3 bases: TGTGCCAGCACTACCGGGATGAAGACAGGCGATGAGCAGTTCTTC.

The chain joins TRBV15 to TRBJ1-5; D might be TRBD1 (6 bases). Per the germline V gene, CDR1 is LNHNV and CDR2 is YYDKDF (reference sequence). The CDR3 is 16 amino acids. V lost 2 bases and J lost 0, with 11 bases in between. The CDR3: CATSRQTGNSNQPQHF. DNA for the CDR3: TGTGCCACCAGCAGACAAACAGGGAATAGCAATCAGCCCCAGCATTTT.

This chain joins TRBV6-6 and TRBJ2-7; D gene unclear. The CDR3 is 15 amino acids. From germline, CDR1 is MNHNY and CDR2 SVGAGI (reference sequence). Trimming pared 4 bases from V and 4 bases from J, leaving 17 bases between. The CDR3 region is CASSSPGLAAYEQYF. In DNA form, the CDR3 reads TGTGCCAGCAGTTCCCCCGGGTTAGCAGCTTACGAGCAGTACTTC.

The genes are TRBV15 and TRBJ2-1; D remains ambiguous. This CDR3 contains 14 residues. Germline V lookup: CDR1 LNHNV, CDR2 YYDKDF (reference sequence). The V end was cut by 0 bases, the J end by 7 bases, with 10 bases between. CDR3 region: CATSRDFAMNEQFF. The DNA of the CDR3 is TGTGCCACCAGCAGAGATTTTGCGATGAATGAGCAGTTCTTC.